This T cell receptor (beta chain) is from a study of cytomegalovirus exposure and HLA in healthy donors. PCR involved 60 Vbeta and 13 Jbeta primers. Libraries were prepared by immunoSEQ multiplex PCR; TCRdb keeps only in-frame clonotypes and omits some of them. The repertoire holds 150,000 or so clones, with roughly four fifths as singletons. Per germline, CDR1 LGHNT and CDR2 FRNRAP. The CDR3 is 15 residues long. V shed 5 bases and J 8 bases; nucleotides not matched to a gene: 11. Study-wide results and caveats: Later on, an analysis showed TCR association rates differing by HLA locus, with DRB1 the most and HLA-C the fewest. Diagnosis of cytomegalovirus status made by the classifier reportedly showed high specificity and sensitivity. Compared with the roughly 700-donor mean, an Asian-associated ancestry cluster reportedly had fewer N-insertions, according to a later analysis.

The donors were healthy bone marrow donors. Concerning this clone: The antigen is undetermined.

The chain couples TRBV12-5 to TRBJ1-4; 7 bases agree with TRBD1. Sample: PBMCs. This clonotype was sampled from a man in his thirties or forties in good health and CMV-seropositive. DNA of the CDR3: TGTGCTAGTGGTAAAGAGACAGGGCGCGGGGAAAAACTGTTTTTT. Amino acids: CASGKETGRGEKLFF.